The 17 T cell receptor beta chains presented below share a single source sample, sequenced in a study of PD-1 blockade in classical Hodgkin lymphoma. Time point noted: cycle 4 day 1 (C4D1), after more than five weeks of nivolumab. Each and every patient relapsed after autologous stem cell transplantation, and patients got differing brentuximab vedotin exposure. Here immunoSEQ multiplex PCR was the method, and the copy in TCRdb shows in-frame clones only, minus some. The sample contains about 28,000 clones, 80% of which appear only once. The specimen was peripheral blood mononuclear cells (PBMCs), collected before the fourth cycle of nivolumab. These receptors all stem from a human donor with classical Hodgkin lymphoma.

A note on this clone: Other nucleotide sequences in the sample specify the same CDR3. This chain uses TRBV6-1 with TRBJ2-1, with D tentatively TRBD2 (6 bases). Trimming took 5 bases from V and 3 from J, leaving 11 bases between them. Germline values: CDR1 MNHNS, CDR2 SASEGT. This CDR3 region has 14 residues. The CDR3 DNA reads as TGTGCCAGCAGTCCCAGCGGGCGCTACAATGAGCAGTTCTTC. Translated: CASSPSGRYNEQFF.

The rearrangement joins TRBV28 to TRBJ2-1; 8 nucleotides align to TRBD2. The trim removed 4 bases at V and 4 bases at J, leaving 6 bases unmatched. The CDR3 runs 15 residues. In germline, CDR1 is MDHEN, CDR2 SYDVKM. The CDR3 reads CASSSAGASYNEQFF. CDR3 nucleotides: TGTGCCAGCAGTTCAGCGGGAGCATCTTACAATGAGCAGTTCTTC.

V and J are TRBV19 and TRBJ2-1; D unclear. The V end lost 8 bases, the J end lost 6 bases, and 8 bases lay between the germline ends. The germline CDR1 and CDR2 sequences are LNHDA and SQIVND (reference sequence). The CDR3 spans 11 residues. The chain's CDR3 is CASLNFNEQFF. As DNA, the CDR3 is TGTGCCAGTCTGAATTTCAATGAGCAGTTCTTC.

This clone is deemed medium-sized. V and J are TRBV19 and TRBJ1-1; D call uncertain. V was cut by 1 base and J by 7 bases, with 7 bases left in between. Looked up from germline, CDR1 is LNHDA and CDR2 is SQIVND (reference sequence). CDR3 length equals 12 residues. This CDR3 reads CASSIAGSEAFF. Here the CDR3 DNA reads TGTGCCAGTAGTATAGCCGGAAGTGAAGCTTTCTTT.

This clone has a single count. The V call is TRBV7-2, the J call TRBJ1-6, with D unclear. Germline-derived CDR1 and CDR2 are SGHTA and FQGNSA. This CDR3 contains 14 residues. V lost 2 bases to trimming and J lost 9 bases, with 11 bases between them. The CDR3 bases are TGTGCCAGCAGCTTATGGTTGAGGAGTTCACCCCTCCACTTT. Amino acids: CASSLWLRSSPLHF.

J is TRBJ2-3 and V is TRBV19, with D possibly being TRBD1 (6 bases). Germline CDR1 reads LNHDA; CDR2 reads SQIVND (reference sequence). This CDR3 has 15 residues. V lost 1 base and J lost 4, with 12 bases in between. CDR3 sequence: CASSIVAQGADTQYF. DNA of the CDR3: TGTGCCAGTAGTATAGTCGCACAGGGTGCAGATACGCAGTATTTT.

The chain has TRBV7-8 and TRBJ1-1, with D unclear. The V end was cut by 5 bases, the J end by 5 bases, with 12 bases between. The CDR3 has 13 residues. The germline gives CDR1 SGHVS, CDR2 FQNEAQ. CDR3 in amino acids: CASSLRSGTEAFF. The CDR3 region has the DNA TGTGCCAGCAGCCTCCGGAGTGGTACTGAAGCTTTCTTT.

This clone was counted only a few times. This chain joins TRBV4-1 and TRBJ2-5; D not resolved. CDR3 length: 17 amino acids. The V and J ends lost 4 bases and 2 bases respectively, with 20 bases between them. Germline V gene sequence: CDR1 MGHRA, CDR2 YSYEKL. The CDR3 DNA follows: TGCGCCAGCAGCCTATCGGGTGATGGACCCTCTCAAGAGACCCAGTACTTC. Its protein is CASSLSGDGPSQETQYF.

This clone was counted between two and nine times. The V gene is TRBV5-8, the J gene TRBJ1-3, with a weak D call TRBD1 (5 bases). V lost 3 bases and J lost 4, with 14 bases in between. Germline V lookup: CDR1 SGHTS, CDR2 YDEGEE. The CDR3 extends over 15 amino acids. CDR3 protein: CASSSLQGSGNTIYF. CDR3 DNA: TGTGCCAGCAGCTCGCTTCAGGGATCGGGAAACACCATATATTTT.

This clone is termed medium-sized. V usage is TRBV10-3 and J usage is TRBJ1-2, with D tentatively TRBD1 (5 bases). The CDR3 covers 12 residues. Trimming shortened V by 5 bases and J by 6 bases, and 10 bases separated the two germline ends. The germline gives CDR1 ENHRY, CDR2 SYGVKD. The CDR3 DNA sequence: TGTGCCATCAGTCCCCAGGGCGATGGCTACACCTTC. Protein: CAISPQGDGYTF.

This clone was seen a handful of times. The V and J genes are TRBV19 and TRBJ1-1; 7 bases align to TRBD1. J gave up 5 bases and V 5 bases, and 5 bases lay outside the gene matches. The CDR3 runs 13 residues. Germline V gives CDR1 LNHDA, CDR2 SQIVND (reference sequence). This chain's CDR3 is CASSQTGMTEAFF. Here the CDR3 DNA reads TGTGCCAGTAGTCAGACAGGGATGACTGAAGCTTTCTTT.

The J gene is TRBJ2-3, the V gene TRBV6-6; D is perhaps TRBD1 (8 bases). The CDR3 is made up of 16 amino acids. Germline V gives CDR1 MNHNY, CDR2 SVGAGI (reference sequence). Trimming removed 5 bases at V and 1 base at J, with 16 bases between. The chain's CDR3 is CASSRSGTGGTDTQYF. CDR3 DNA sequence: TGTGCCAGCAGTCGAAGCGGGACAGGCGGCACAGATACGCAGTATTTT.

This chain uses TRBV6-5 with TRBJ1-2; D unresolved. V was pared by 6 bases and J by 1 base, with 9 bases between. Germline lookup yields CDR1 MNHEY and CDR2 SVGAGI. The CDR3 runs to 13 residues. The CDR3 loop is CASRPLLNYGYTF. CDR3 nucleotides: TGTGCCAGCAGGCCCCTTCTTAACTATGGCTACACCTTC.

The chain links TRBV19 to TRBJ2-2; the match to TRBD1 covers 12 bases. This CDR3 contains 16 residues. With V trimmed by 4 bases and J by 2 bases, 2 bases remained unmatched. CDR1 and CDR2 from the germline V gene are LNHDA and SQIVND (reference sequence). CDR3 region: CASSKGQGANTGELFF. In nucleotides, the CDR3 is TGTGCCAGTAGTAAGGGACAGGGGGCTAACACCGGGGAGCTGTTTTTT.

This rearrangement joins TRBV7-9 to TRBJ2-7; tentative D call: TRBD1 (6 bases). In germline, CDR1 is SEHNR, CDR2 FQNEAQ (reference sequence). V lost 5 bases and J lost 6, with 20 bases in between. This CDR3 comprises 15 residues. The CDR3 reads CASSRAGTPAAEQYF. As DNA, the CDR3 is TGTGCCAGCAGCCGGGCCGGGACACCAGCGGCCGAGCAGTACTTC. Using reference TRBV7-9 and TRBJ2-7 for the parts outside the CDR3, the full variable domain is DTGVSQNPRHKITKRGQNVTFRCDPISEHNRLYWYRQTLGQGPEFLTYFQNEAQLEKSRLLSDRFSAERPKGSFSTLEIQRTEQGDSAMYLCASSRAGTPAAEQYFGPGTRLTVT.

V gene TRBV7-9 combines with J gene TRBJ1-2; D may be TRBD1 (5 bases). The V and J ends lost 4 bases and 8 bases respectively, with 17 bases between them. From germline, CDR1 is SEHNR and CDR2 FQNEAQ (reference sequence). The length of the CDR3 is 14 residues. The CDR3 protein is CASSSIPGGEGYTF. DNA of the CDR3: TGTGCCAGCAGCTCCATCCCGGGGGGGGAAGGCTACACCTTC.

The chain is built from TRBV18 and TRBJ2-1, with a weak D call TRBD1 (6 bases). The CDR3 loop spans 15 amino acids. Germline-derived CDR1 and CDR2 are KGHSH and LQKENI. The ends were cut back, 2 bases at V and 9 bases at J, with 17 bases in the middle. In DNA form, the CDR3 reads TGTGCCAGCTCACCAAGAGACACAGGGATAAGTGAGCAGTTCTTC. Residues: CASSPRDTGISEQFF.